One sample yielded the 7 T cell receptor beta chains listed below, sequenced in a study of T cell changes during pregnancy in multiple sclerosis. The table came from immunoSEQ multiplex PCR; TCRdb's copy has only in-frame clones and leaves some out. Of about 79,000 clones in the sample, over 85% are singletons; the top ten hold 0.65% to 0.75%. The source material was peripheral blood, sampled in the second trimester of pregnancy. These receptors originate from a female donor in good health, enrolled as a control in a pregnancy study.

The chain couples TRBV11-3 to TRBJ2-3; D gene uncertain. The V end lost 5 bases, the J end lost 3 bases, and 3 bases lay between the germline ends. Looked up from germline, CDR1 is SGHNT and CDR2 is YENEEA. The CDR3 is 11 residues long. The CDR3 coding sequence is TGTGCCAGCAGCCTTACAGATACGCAGTATTTT. Its translation is CASSLTDTQYF.

This rearrangement joins TRBV6-6 to TRBJ1-1; 10 nucleotides align to TRBD1. This CDR3 is built from 15 residues. Unmatched junction bases numbered 5, after V lost 6 bases and J lost 1 base. Germline assignment: CDR1 MNHNY and CDR2 SVGAGI (reference sequence). CDR3 bases: TGTGCCAGCAGGTCGACAGGGGGCGAGAACACTGAAGCTTTCTTT. Translation gives CASRSTGGENTEAFF.

The chain is built from TRBV7-8 and TRBJ2-1; maybe TRBD1 (8 bases). CDR1 is SGHVS, CDR2 FQNEAQ, per germline. Trimming cost V 4 bases and J 5 bases, with 18 bases left between them. This CDR3 has 16 residues. The CDR3 DNA follows: TGTGCCAGCAGCTCGCCGGGGGGACAGGTTAACAATGAGCAGTTCTTC. It translates to CASSSPGGQVNNEQFF. Full variable domain (missing parts from reference TRBV7-8 and TRBJ2-1): GAGVSQSPRYKVAKRGQDVALRCDPISGHVSLFWYQQALGQGPEFLTYFQNEAQLDKSGLPSDRFFAERPEGSVSTLKIQRTQQEDSAVYLCASSSPGGQVNNEQFFGPGTRLTVL.

This chain joins TRBV4-1 and TRBJ1-2; D remains ambiguous. The CDR3 spans 15 residues. Germline loops: CDR1 MGHRA, CDR2 YSYEKL. Trimming took off 0 bases at V and 8 bases at J, with 16 bases between the two ends. In DNA form, the CDR3 reads TGCGCCAGCAGCCAAGACTACAGCTATACAGTAGGCTACACCTTC. It translates to CASSQDYSYTVGYTF.

The gene calls are TRBV6-4 and TRBJ2-3, with 9 bases fitting TRBD1. The V segment lost 4 bases and the J segment 4 bases; nucleotides outside the gene matches: 3. Germline CDR1 is MRHNA and CDR2 is SNTAGT. The CDR3 loop spans 14 amino acids. In DNA, the CDR3 is TGTGCCAGCAGTGTGACAGGGGGAGCAGATACGCAGTATTTT. Its protein product is CASSVTGGADTQYF.

The chain links TRBV9 to TRBJ1-2; D is possibly TRBD1 (5 bases). The CDR3 loop spans 15 amino acids. Germline V lookup: CDR1 SGDLS, CDR2 YYNGEE. V was shortened by 4 bases and J by 6 bases, with 19 bases between the two germline ends. The CDR3 region is CASSIPFGGSNGYTF. The CDR3 DNA sequence: TGTGCCAGCAGCATCCCCTTTGGGGGGTCGAATGGCTACACCTTC.

The rearrangement links TRBV7-9 to TRBJ1-2; no reliable D call. The CDR3 runs to 11 residues. Per the germline V gene, CDR1 is SEHNR and CDR2 is FQNEAQ (reference sequence). V was clipped by 4 bases and J by 6 bases, with 6 bases between them. CDR3 in amino acids: CASSSEDGYTF. The CDR3 DNA reads as TGTGCCAGCAGCTCGGAGGATGGCTACACCTTC. The full variable domain, rest sourced from reference TRBV7-9 and TRBJ1-2, is DTGVSQNPRHKITKRGQNVTFRCDPISEHNRLYWYRQTLGQGPEFLTYFQNEAQLEKSRLLSDRFSAERPKGSFSTLEIQRTEQGDSAMYLCASSSEDGYTFGSGTRLTVV.